Following are 24 T cell receptor beta chains from one sample sequenced in a study of Ad26.COV2.S vaccination and SARS-CoV-2 variants. Data came from immunoSEQ multiplex PCR; TCRdb stores just in-frame clones and leaves some out. The table records 200,000 to 250,000 clones, 85% to 90% of them present only once. Regarding treatment: some 20 received Ad26.COV2.S at low or high dose, single or two shots; about 5 received placebo; per-sample allocation not given. Vaccine and placebo recipients were sampled on day 63 after the first injection. The input for sequencing was peripheral blood, taken in a trial of Ad26.COV2.S vaccine versus placebo. These receptors all stem from a person between 18 and 65 years old who received the Ad26.COV2.S COVID-19 vaccine or a placebo.

The gene calls are TRBV19 and TRBJ2-3; TRBD2 matches at 12 bases. There are 18 residues in the CDR3. CDR1 and CDR2 (germline): LNHDA, SQIVND (reference sequence). J was trimmed by 2 bases and V by 3 bases; bases with no gene match: 9. CDR3 protein: CASSMVATSGGPTDTQYF. The DNA of the CDR3 is TGTGCCAGTAGTATGGTAGCGACTAGCGGGGGCCCCACAGATACGCAGTATTTT.

On this clone itself: One end of the junction fails to match germline, which may point to a read error. The chain joins TRBV19 to TRBJ1-2; 8 nucleotides align to TRBD1. Germline V gene data show CDR1 as LNHDA and CDR2 as SQIVND (reference sequence). The CDR3 sequence is 11 residues long. CDR3 sequence: CASRTGWDRSW. CDR3 sequence (DNA): TGTGCCAGTAGAACCGGCTGGGACAGGAGTTGG.

This clone was seen many times. DNA of the CDR3: TGTGCCAGCACCGTATCAGCTAGCGGGGGATACGAGCAGTACTTC. It encodes CASTVSASGGYEQYF. The chain joins TRBV6-5 to TRBJ2-7; 10 nucleotides match TRBD2. The germline gives CDR1 MNHEY, CDR2 SVGAGI. The length of the CDR3 is 15 residues. Unmatched junction bases numbered 10, after V lost 7 bases and J lost 4 bases.

The chain combines TRBV5-1 with TRBJ2-2; D is possibly TRBD1 (5 bases). The CDR3 is 13 residues long. CDR1 is SGHRS, CDR2 YFSETQ, per germline. The germline V and J ends were trimmed by 4 bases and 7 bases, with 11 bases remaining between them. DNA of the CDR3: TGCGCCAGCAGCACCGGGCAGGGCGGGGAGCTGTTTTTT. Amino acid sequence: CASSTGQGGELFF. The full variable domain, with the rest looked up from reference TRBV5-1 and TRBJ2-2, is KAGVTQTPRYLIKTRGQQVTLSCSPISGHRSVSWYQQTPGQGLQFLFEYFSETQRNKGNFPGRFSGRQFSNSRSEMNVSTLELGDSALYLCASSTGQGGELFFGEGSRLTVL.

J is TRBJ2-7 and V is TRBV6-2 or TRBV6-3; 7 nucleotides line up with TRBD1. V lost 6 bases to trimming and J lost 3 bases; unmatched junction nucleotides: 5. Germline CDR1 MNHEY, CDR2 SVGEGT. The CDR3 is 13 amino acids. The chain's CDR3 is CASSKDRLYEQYF. For the CDR3, the DNA is TGTGCCAGCAGCAAGGACAGGCTCTACGAGCAGTACTTC.

This sequence joins TRBV10-3 and TRBJ1-2; 8 nucleotides align to TRBD1. Germline V gene data show CDR1 as ENHRY and CDR2 as SYGVKD. The CDR3 totals 15 residues. Losses at the gene ends were 4 bases for V and 5 bases for J; bases not matched to a gene: 9. The CDR3, as DNA: TGTGCCATCAGTGCTGGGACAGGCGTATCGTATGGCTACACCTTC. This translates into CAISAGTGVSYGYTF.

The genes are TRBV10-3 and TRBJ2-7; 8 nucleotides match TRBD2. The CDR3 has 16 residues. Germline V CDR1 and CDR2: ENHRY, SYGVKD. The V and J ends lost 8 bases and 4 bases, in that order; junction bases with no gene match: 16. CDR3 in amino acids: CAIGSGRGLLMYEQYF. The CDR3 coding sequence is TGTGCCATCGGGAGCGGGAGAGGGCTGTTAATGTACGAGCAGTACTTC.

This chain connects TRBV10-3 to TRBJ2-1; 8 bases map to TRBD1. The trim removed 6 bases at V and 4 bases at J, leaving 11 bases unmatched. Germline V gene sequence: CDR1 ENHRY, CDR2 SYGVKD. The length of the CDR3 is 16 residues. CDR3 residues: CAIRATGTGLYNEQFF. The CDR3 nucleotides are TGTGCCATCAGGGCCACCGGGACAGGCCTATACAATGAGCAGTTCTTC.

The J gene is TRBJ1-5, the V gene TRBV3-1 (or the pseudogene TRBV3-2); the D is unclear. V was pared by 1 base and J by 6 bases, with 7 bases between. CDR1 LGHDT and CDR2 YNNKEL come from the germline V gene (reference sequence). The CDR3 spans 13 residues. CDR3 sequence: CASSQGIGQPQHF. The CDR3 bases are TGTGCCAGCAGCCAAGGAATTGGTCAGCCCCAGCATTTT.

In nucleotides, the CDR3 is TGTGCCAGCAGCGCCGGACAGGAGACCCAGTACTTC. Its protein product is CASSAGQETQYF. This chain uses TRBV5-6 with TRBJ2-5, with D perhaps TRBD1 (6 bases). Germline lookup yields CDR1 SGHDT and CDR2 YYEEEE. The CDR3 is made up of 12 amino acids. V lost 4 bases, J lost 5 bases, and 9 bases lay in between.

The chain has TRBV2 and TRBJ1-6; 8 nucleotides align to TRBD1. Germline CDR1 and CDR2: SNHLY and FYNNEI. CDR3 length: 15 amino acids. V shed 1 base, J shed 10 bases, and the junction held 6 bases outside the gene matches. This chain's CDR3 is CASSEGDRSDSPLHF. The CDR3 region has the DNA TGTGCCAGCAGTGAAGGGGACAGGTCTGACTCACCCCTCCACTTT.

This clone was recorded only once. The chain couples TRBV4-1 to TRBJ1-5; D remains unclear. CDR3 length: 15 residues. Trimming removed 0 bases at V and 5 bases at J, with 11 bases between. The germline CDR1 and CDR2 sequences are MGHRA and YSYEKL. The chain's CDR3 is CASSQEDTSYQPQHF. The DNA of the CDR3 is TGCGCCAGCAGCCAAGAAGACACCTCCTATCAGCCCCAGCATTTT.

The chain combines TRBV21-1 with TRBJ2-2; the table's D gene call, TRBD1, was not cross checked with the DNA. TRBV21-1 is annotated as a pseudogene. This CDR3 spans 16 amino acids. The CDR3 region is CASSPHPGQGGGELFF. Written as DNA, the CDR3 is TGTGCCAGCAGCCCCCACCCGGGACAGGGGGGCGGGGAGCTGTTTTTT.

This chain connects TRBV7-2 to TRBJ2-1, with TRBD2 matching over 12 bases. Germline trimming cut 5 bases from V and 4 bases from J; bases unmatched to any gene: 3. The CDR3 contains 15 residues. Germline assignment: CDR1 SGHTA and CDR2 FQGNSA. CDR3 nucleotide sequence: TGTGCCAGCAGCGCCGGACTAGCGGGGTACAATGAGCAGTTCTTC. It is translated as CASSAGLAGYNEQFF.

This chain uses TRBV10-1 with TRBJ2-7; D perhaps matches TRBD1 (6 bases). CDR3 length equals 16 residues. The V end lost 6 bases, the J end lost 3 bases, and 21 bases lay between the germline ends. Germline CDR1 WNHNN, CDR2 SYGVQD (reference sequence). The CDR3 DNA sequence: TGCGCCAGCAGCCAATATATTGGACAGCTCGGCTACGAGCAGTACTTC. Its translation: CASSQYIGQLGYEQYF.

This clone has just one count. V usage is TRBV12-3 or TRBV12-4 and J usage is TRBJ2-3; no firm D call. Trimming took 5 bases from V and 0 from J, leaving 3 bases between them. This CDR3 contains 12 residues. The CDR3 spells CASSPSTDTQYF. Here the CDR3 DNA reads TGTGCCAGCAGTCCTAGCACAGATACGCAGTATTTT.

V is TRBV5-6 and J is TRBJ2-5; no reliable D call. CDR3 length equals 11 residues. The V gene's germline CDR1 is SGHDT and CDR2 YYEEEE. V was shortened by 1 base and J by 5 bases, with 3 bases between the two germline ends. DNA for the CDR3: TGTGCCAGCAGCTTGTACGAGACCCAGTACTTC. It is translated as CASSLYETQYF. Full variable domain (missing parts from reference TRBV5-6 and TRBJ2-5): DAGVTQSPTHLIKTRGQQVTLRCSPKSGHDTVSWYQQALGQGPQFIFQYYEEEERQRGNFPDRFSGHQFPNYSSELNVNALLLGDSALYLCASSLYETQYFGPGTRLLVL.

Concerning this clone: Within the sample, other DNA sequences also encode this same CDR3. The J gene is TRBJ1-5, the V gene TRBV12-3 or TRBV12-4; D is undetermined. Trimming removed 3 bases at V and 6 bases at J, with 6 bases between. The length of the CDR3 is 12 residues. The CDR3 nucleotides are TGTGCCAGCAGTTTGTCGGGTCAGCCCCAGCATTTT. Encoded protein: CASSLSGQPQHF.

This clone was seen only once. The chain employs TRBV18 and TRBJ2-2; D is unclear. Germline V gives CDR1 KGHSH, CDR2 LQKENI. This CDR3 spans 13 amino acids. V lost 0 bases and J lost 5, with 4 bases in between. The CDR3 coding sequence is TGTGCCAGCTCACCACCGAGGACCGGGGAGCTGTTTTTT. It yields the protein CASSPPRTGELFF.

This clone was picked up one time. V gene TRBV6-2 or TRBV6-3 combines with J gene TRBJ1-1; no firm D call. CDR1 is MNHEY and CDR2 is SVGEGT in the germline V gene. Trimming shortened V by 0 bases and J by 5 bases, and 10 bases separated the two germline ends. This CDR3 comprises 14 residues. Here the CDR3 reads CASSYSTSTTEAFF. CDR3 DNA: TGTGCCAGCAGTTACTCGACCAGTACGACTGAAGCTTTCTTT.

CDR3 DNA: TGTGCCAGCAGCTTATGGGACAGGTCCTACAATGAGCAGTTCTTC. Translating gives CASSLWDRSYNEQFF. The chain recombines TRBV7-9 with TRBJ2-1, with 8 bases aligning to TRBD1. The length of the CDR3 is 15 residues. V dropped 2 bases and J dropped 1; count of bases not matched to a gene: 1. Germline CDR1 SEHNR, CDR2 FQNEAQ (reference sequence).

This chain joins TRBV30 and TRBJ1-2; no clear D. CDR1 is GTSNPN and CDR2 is SVGIG in the germline V gene (reference sequence). V dropped 0 bases and J dropped 2 bases, with 13 bases sitting between them. The CDR3 loop spans 15 amino acids. CDR3 protein: CAWSVLNSLNYGYTF. CDR3 sequence (DNA): TGTGCCTGGAGTGTACTTAACAGCCTGAACTATGGCTACACCTTC.

The chain is built from TRBV11-2 and TRBJ2-3; D possibly corresponds to TRBD1 (5 bases). V lost 5 bases and J 4 bases, leaving 7 bases between the germline ends. The CDR3 spans 12 residues. Looked up from germline, CDR1 is SGHAT and CDR2 is FQNNGV. DNA for the CDR3: TGTGCCAGCAGCACACAGGCAGATACGCAGTATTTT. This gives the protein CASSTQADTQYF.

In this sample, this clone turned up once. The chain employs TRBV29-1 and TRBJ2-7; the D is unclear. The CDR3 contains 12 residues. V was shortened by 8 bases and J by 3 bases, with 14 bases between the two germline ends. Per germline, CDR1 SQVTM and CDR2 ANQGSEA. CDR3 loop: CSTTTIGYEQYF. CDR3 sequence (DNA): TGCAGCACAACCACAATTGGCTACGAGCAGTACTTC.